This is a list of T cell receptor beta chains from one sample in a study of cytotoxic CD8 clonotypes in ibrutinib-treated CLL. Libraries were prepared by immunoSEQ multiplex PCR; TCRdb keeps only in-frame clonotypes and omits some of them. The sample holds some 200,000 clones, over 55% seen once. This material consisted of PBMCs, taken after 24 months of ibrutinib treatment. The receptors originated from a human donor with chronic lymphocytic leukemia. Both conserved end residues are part of each CDR3. A D gene is named only where the DNA matches it firmly. The listing skips clone size in some rows; elsewhere it reads once, few, many or a size class.

v_call,d_call,clone_size,j_call,cdr3_nt,cdr3_aa
TRBV4-3,.,few,TRBJ2-1,TGCGCCAGCAGCCAAGTTGGGGGAGTGCTACACAGCTCCTACAATGAGCAGTTCTTC,CASSQVGGVLHSSYNEQFF
TRBV5-1,TRBD2,.,TRBJ2-5,TGCGCCAGCACTAAGGGGCTAGCGGGAGGATTCCAAGAGACCCAGTACTTC,CASTKGLAGGFQETQYF
TRBV27,.,few,TRBJ2-1,TGTGCCAGCAGTTTCCGGGGAGATGAGCAGTTCTTC,CASSFRGDEQFF
TRBV5-1,.,.,TRBJ2-2,TGCGCCAGCAGCTCGCCGGGATTGAACACCGGGGAGCTGTTTTTT,CASSSPGLNTGELFF
TRBV6-5,.,.,TRBJ2-1,TGTGCCAGCAGGAAGAACACACCATACAATGAGCAGTTCTTC,CASRKNTPYNEQFF
TRBV27,.,few,TRBJ1-5,TGTGCCAGCAGTTTAGCCGGACCAAATCAGCCCCAGCATTTT,CASSLAGPNQPQHF
TRBV6-6,TRBD1,.,TRBJ2-3,TGTGCCAGCAGTTCCCGGGACAGAGGAACTTTAGATACGCAGTATTTT,CASSSRDRGTLDTQYF
TRBV5-4,.,.,TRBJ1-1,TGTGCCAGCAGTGCCCAGGGGAGGGCGAGCACTGAAGCTTTCTTT,CASSAQGRASTEAFF
TRBV7-6,.,few,TRBJ2-5,TGTGCCAGCAGCTTTGGAGTCCAAGAGACCCAGTACTTC,CASSFGVQETQYF
TRBV5-4,TRBD2,.,TRBJ2-1,TGTACCAGCAGTCAAGGATACGGGAGGGACAATGAGCAGTTCTTC,CTSSQGYGRDNEQFF
TRBV11-1,.,.,TRBJ2-1,TGTGCCAGCAGCCAATGGACGGAGAGCTCCTACAATGAGCAGTTCTTC,CASSQWTESSYNEQFF
TRBV5-8,TRBD1,.,TRBJ2-7,TGTGCCAGCAGGATCTCAGGGACAGACGAGCAGTACTTC,CASRISGTDEQYF
TRBV6-5,.,.,TRBJ2-2,TGTGCCAGCAGTTCGGGACTGCTGAACACCGGGGAGCTGTTTTTT,CASSSGLLNTGELFF
TRBV6-5,TRBD1,.,TRBJ1-2,TGTGCCAGCAGACAGACAGGGAGGCAGAATGGCTACACCTTC,CASRQTGRQNGYTF
TRBV20-1,.,few,TRBJ2-1,TGCAGAGGCGAAGCGGGCTATGAGCAGTTCTTC,CRGEAGYEQFF
TRBV5-1,TRBD2,.,TRBJ2-1,TGCGCCAGCAGCGTGGGACTAGCGCGAAACAATGAGCAGTTCTTC,CASSVGLARNNEQFF
TRBV28,TRBD1,.,TRBJ2-7,TGTGCCAGCACCCAAGTAGGGGGACAGGGGTCCGAGCAGTACTTC,CASTQVGGQGSEQYF